This T cell receptor (beta chain) was sequenced in a study of CD8 T cells in Susac syndrome (dated by TCRdb to the late 2010s). At the level of the whole study: Whether CD8+ T cell activation and differentiation in Susac syndrome was antigen driven was tested using repertoire sequencing.

Spanning cysteine to phenylalanine, the CDR3 consists of 16 amino acids. The sequence is cut down to CDR3 DNA, 48 bases in frame from base 1. V trim: 4 bases; J trim: 1 base; unmatched bases: 10. From the germline V gene, CDR1 is MGHRA and CDR2 is YSYEKL. RNA was extracted using the RNeasy kit, and roughly 0.45 to 1 microgram was reverse transcribed with random hexamers. TCR beta CDR3 regions were amplified with the immunoSEQ multiplex PCR assay covering 54 Vbeta and 13 Jbeta segments. PCR amplification bias was corrected using a synthetic template baseline for primer optimization and computational correction. The published analysis was carried out like this. Only productive sequences were kept, with reads annotated to V, D and J genes according to IMGT and analyzed in immunoSEQ Analyzer. Clonality was calculated as one minus the Shannon entropy normalized by log2 of the number of productive unique sequences. For each patient and control, public and private clones were evaluated within the 100 most prevalent clones. A clone was defined as Susac-specific if it was absent from the healthy and MS cohorts, from more than 850 published viral clones and from other ImmuneACCESS disease sequences. Using fastp at Q25 and MiXCR, TCRdb reprocessed the public reads and kept productive beta chains. Under each unique CDR3 protein, matching rows form one entry showing the most common genes and DNA. The V and J calls here are based on TCRdb, not the publication. Recorded for this sample are approximately 170,000 distinct CDR3 sequences; around 93% of them occurred a single time. The top ten clonotypes cover more than 0.11% of the sample.

The paper's findings and limits, for the study overall: The study acknowledged that relatively few individuals were included in the TCR sequencing and HLA analysis.

Peripheral blood CD8+ and CD4+ T cells from healthy donors, Susac syndrome patients and multiple sclerosis patients were profiled by high-throughput TCR beta sequencing. Healthy donors were age- and sex-matched controls. Bulk CD8+ and CD4+ T cells were purified by magnetic negative isolation, whereas CD8+ TEMRA cells were enriched by FACS. Blood was drawn into EDTA tubes, processed within 24 hours, and PBMCs were isolated by density gradient centrifugation. PBMCs intended for TCR sequencing were cryopreserved in liquid nitrogen and were subsequently thawed in a 37 degrees C water bath. A purity of at least 90% was achieved for sorted or isolated CD4+, CD8+ and CD8+ TEMRA cells. This clonotype was seen a handful of times. It has no known antigen specificity. Per-nucleotide qualities are absent, and no much larger clonotype sits a single base away.

Recombination connected TRBV4-1 to TRBJ2-7, with TRBD1 identical over 7 junction bases. Input material: CD4+ T cells from PBMCs. This TCR came from a human donor in good health. The CDR3 amino acid sequence is: CASSPLPDRLSYEQYF. In nucleotides, the sequence is TGCGCCAGCAGCCCACTCCCGGACAGGCTGTCCTACGAGCAGTACTTC.